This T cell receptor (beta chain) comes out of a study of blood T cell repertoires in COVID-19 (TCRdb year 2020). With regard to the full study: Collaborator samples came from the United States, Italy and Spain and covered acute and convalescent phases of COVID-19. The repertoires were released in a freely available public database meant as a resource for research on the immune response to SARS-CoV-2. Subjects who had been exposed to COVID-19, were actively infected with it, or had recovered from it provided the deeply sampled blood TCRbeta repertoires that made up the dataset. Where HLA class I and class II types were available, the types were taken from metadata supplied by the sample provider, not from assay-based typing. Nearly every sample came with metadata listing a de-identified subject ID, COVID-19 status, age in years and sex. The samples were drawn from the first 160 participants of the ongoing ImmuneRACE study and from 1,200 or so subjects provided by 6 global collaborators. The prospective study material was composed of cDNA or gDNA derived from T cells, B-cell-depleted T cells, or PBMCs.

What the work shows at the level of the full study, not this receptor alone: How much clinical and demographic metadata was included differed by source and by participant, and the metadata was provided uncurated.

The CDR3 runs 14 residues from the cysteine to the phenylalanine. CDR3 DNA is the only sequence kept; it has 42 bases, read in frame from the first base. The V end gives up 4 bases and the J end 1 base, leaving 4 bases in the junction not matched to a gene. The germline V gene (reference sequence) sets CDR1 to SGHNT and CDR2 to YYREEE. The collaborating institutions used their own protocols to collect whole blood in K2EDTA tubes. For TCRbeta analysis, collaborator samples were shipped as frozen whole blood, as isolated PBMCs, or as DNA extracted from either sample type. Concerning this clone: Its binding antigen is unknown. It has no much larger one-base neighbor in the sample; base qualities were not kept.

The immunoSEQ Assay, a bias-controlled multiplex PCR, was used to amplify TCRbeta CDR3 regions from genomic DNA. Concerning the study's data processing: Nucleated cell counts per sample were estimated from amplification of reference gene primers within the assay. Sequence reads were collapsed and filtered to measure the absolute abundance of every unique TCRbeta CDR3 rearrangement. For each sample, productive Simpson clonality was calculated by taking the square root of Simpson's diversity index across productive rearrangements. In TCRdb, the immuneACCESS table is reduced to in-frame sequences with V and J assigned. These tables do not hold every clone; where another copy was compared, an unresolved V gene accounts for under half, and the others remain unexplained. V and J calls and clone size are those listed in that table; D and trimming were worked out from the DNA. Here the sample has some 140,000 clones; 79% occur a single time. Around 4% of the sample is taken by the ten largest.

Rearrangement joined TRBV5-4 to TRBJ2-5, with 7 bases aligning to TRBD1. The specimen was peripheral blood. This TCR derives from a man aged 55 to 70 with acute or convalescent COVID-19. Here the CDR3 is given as CASSLQGTQETQYF. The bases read TGTGCCAGCAGCCTACAGGGGACCCAAGAGACCCAGTACTTC.